This TCR beta chain comes out of a study of sequential checkpoint blockade in melanoma. The CDR3 extends over 15 amino acids. Germline V CDR1 and CDR2: SGDLS, YYNGEE. V was shortened by 0 bases and J by 0 bases, with 9 bases between the two germline ends. The assay was immunoSEQ multiplex PCR, and TCRdb's table has in-frame clones only and misses some. The sample contains almost 200 clones, around 21% of which appear only once. This clone rates as large. Treatment: randomized to nivolumab then ipilimumab (arm A) or the reverse (arm B). None of the patients previously received DNA-damaging chemotherapy.

Sequencing was performed on tumor tissue (inferred from file names), taken from a patient given nivolumab and ipilimumab in sequence. The TCR was taken from a human donor with melanoma. The chain is built from TRBV9 and TRBJ1-1; D remains ambiguous. The CDR3 DNA reads TGTGCCAGCAGCGTAGAAGGCATCATGAACACTGAAGCTTTCTTT. The encoded protein is CASSVEGIMNTEAFF.